This T cell receptor (beta chain) was captured by sequencing in a study of read filtering for tumor transcriptome and immune sequencing. Molecular barcoded adaptors covering alpha/delta and beta/gamma chains were used on about 0.4 ug RNA. TCRdb passed the reads through MiXCR, listing each CDR3 protein once. This table holds around 41,000 distinct CDR3 sequences, 12% found once. On this clonotype itself: A much more abundant neighbour one base away suggests this may be a read error.

Germline loops: CDR1 DFQATT, CDR2 SNEGSKA (reference sequence). There are 12 residues in the CDR3. The specimen was a population of CD138-negative cells sorted from bone marrow. The V and J genes are TRBV20-1 and TRBJ1-5, with a possible D match to TRBD1 (6 bases). The sequence was obtained from a donor at least 40 years old with multiple myeloma. The CDR3 loop reads CSAPRGNQLQHF. The DNA of the CDR3 is TGCAGTGCCCCCAGGGGAAATCAGCTCCAGCATTTT.